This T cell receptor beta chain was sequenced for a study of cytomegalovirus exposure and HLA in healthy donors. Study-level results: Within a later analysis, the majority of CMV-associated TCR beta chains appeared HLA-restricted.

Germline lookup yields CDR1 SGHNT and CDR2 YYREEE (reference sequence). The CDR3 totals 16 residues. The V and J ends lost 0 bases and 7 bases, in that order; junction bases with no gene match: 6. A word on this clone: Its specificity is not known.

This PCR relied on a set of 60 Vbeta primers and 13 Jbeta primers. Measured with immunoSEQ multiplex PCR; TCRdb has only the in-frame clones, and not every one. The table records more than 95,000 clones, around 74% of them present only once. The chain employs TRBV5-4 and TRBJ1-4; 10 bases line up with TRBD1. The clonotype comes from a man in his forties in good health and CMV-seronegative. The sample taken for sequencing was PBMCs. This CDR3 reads CASSLGVGQGSEKLFF. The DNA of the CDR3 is TGTGCCAGCAGCTTGGGTGTGGGACAGGGGAGTGAAAAACTGTTTTTT.